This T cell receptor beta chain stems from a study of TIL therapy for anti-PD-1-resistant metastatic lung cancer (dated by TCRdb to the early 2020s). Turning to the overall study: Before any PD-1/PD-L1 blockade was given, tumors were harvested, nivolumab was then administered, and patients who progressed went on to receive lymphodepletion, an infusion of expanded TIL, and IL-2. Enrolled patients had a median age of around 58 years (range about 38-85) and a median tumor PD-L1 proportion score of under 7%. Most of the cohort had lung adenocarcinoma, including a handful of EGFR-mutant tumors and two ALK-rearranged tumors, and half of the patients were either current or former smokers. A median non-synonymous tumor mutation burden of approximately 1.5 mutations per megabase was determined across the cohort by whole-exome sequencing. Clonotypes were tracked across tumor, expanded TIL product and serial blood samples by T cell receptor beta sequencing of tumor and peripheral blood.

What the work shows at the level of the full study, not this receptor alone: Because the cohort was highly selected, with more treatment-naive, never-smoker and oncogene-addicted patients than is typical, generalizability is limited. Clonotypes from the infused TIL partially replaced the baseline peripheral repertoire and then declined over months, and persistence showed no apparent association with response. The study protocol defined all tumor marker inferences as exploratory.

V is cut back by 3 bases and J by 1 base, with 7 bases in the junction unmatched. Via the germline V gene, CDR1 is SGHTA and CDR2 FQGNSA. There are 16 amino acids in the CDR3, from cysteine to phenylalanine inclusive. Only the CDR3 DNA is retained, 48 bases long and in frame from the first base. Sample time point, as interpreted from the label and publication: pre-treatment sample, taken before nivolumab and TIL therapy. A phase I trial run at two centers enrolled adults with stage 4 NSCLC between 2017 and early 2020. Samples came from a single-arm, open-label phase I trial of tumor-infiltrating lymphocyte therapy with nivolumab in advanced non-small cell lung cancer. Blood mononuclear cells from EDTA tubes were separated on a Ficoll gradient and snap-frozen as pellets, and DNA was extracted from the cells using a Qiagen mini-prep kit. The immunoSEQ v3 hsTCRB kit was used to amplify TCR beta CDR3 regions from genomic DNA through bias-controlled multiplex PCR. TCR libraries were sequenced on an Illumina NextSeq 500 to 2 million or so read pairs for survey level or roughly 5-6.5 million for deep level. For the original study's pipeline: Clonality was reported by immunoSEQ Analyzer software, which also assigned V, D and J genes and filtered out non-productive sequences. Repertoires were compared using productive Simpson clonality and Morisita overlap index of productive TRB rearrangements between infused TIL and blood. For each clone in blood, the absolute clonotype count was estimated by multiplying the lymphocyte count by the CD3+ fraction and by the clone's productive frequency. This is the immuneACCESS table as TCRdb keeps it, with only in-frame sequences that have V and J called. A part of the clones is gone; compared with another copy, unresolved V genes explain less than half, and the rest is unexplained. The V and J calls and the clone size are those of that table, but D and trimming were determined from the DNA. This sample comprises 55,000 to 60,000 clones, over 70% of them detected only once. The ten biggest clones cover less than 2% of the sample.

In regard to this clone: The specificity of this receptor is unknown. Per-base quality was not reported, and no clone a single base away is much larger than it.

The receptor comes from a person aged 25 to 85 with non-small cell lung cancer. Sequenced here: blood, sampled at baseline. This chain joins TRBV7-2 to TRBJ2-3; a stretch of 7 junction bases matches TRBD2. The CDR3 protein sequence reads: CASSLVGGFRTDTQYF. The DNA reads TGTGCCAGCAGCTTGGTGGGAGGGTTTCGCACAGATACGCAGTATTTT.